This T cell receptor (beta chain) came from a study of cytotoxic CD8 clonotypes in ibrutinib-treated CLL. The V gene lost 2 bases and the J gene lost 5 bases, with 5 bases spanning the gap. This CDR3 comprises 12 residues. Germline V lookup: CDR1 SGHVS, CDR2 FNYEAQ. Sequencing was performed with immunoSEQ multiplex PCR; in TCRdb, only in-frame clones are kept and a portion is missing. This table has tens of thousands of clones, approximately 90% appearing once. Frozen-stored PBMCs produced approximately 2 micrograms of genomic DNA for TCR beta libraries. The sequenced sample was PBMCs, obtained after 12 months of ibrutinib treatment. This clonotype was sampled from a human donor with chronic lymphocytic leukemia. V is TRBV7-6 and J is TRBJ2-3, with unresolved D. In DNA, the CDR3 is TGTGCCAGCAGCTTATCGGGAGATACGCAGTATTTT. As protein: CASSLSGDTQYF.